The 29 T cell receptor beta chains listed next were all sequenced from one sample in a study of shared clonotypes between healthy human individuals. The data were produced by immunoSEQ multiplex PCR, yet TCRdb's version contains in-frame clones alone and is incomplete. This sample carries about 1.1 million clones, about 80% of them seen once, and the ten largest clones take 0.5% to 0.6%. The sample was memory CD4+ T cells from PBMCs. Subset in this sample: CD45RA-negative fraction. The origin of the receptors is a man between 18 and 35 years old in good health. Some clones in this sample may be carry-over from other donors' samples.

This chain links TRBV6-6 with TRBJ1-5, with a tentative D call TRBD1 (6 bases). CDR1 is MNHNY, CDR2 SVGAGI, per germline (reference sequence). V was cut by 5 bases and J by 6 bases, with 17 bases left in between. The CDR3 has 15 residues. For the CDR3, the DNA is TGTGCCAGCAGTCCAGGAACGGGGGCCTTTCAGCCCCAGCATTTT. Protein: CASSPGTGAFQPQHF.

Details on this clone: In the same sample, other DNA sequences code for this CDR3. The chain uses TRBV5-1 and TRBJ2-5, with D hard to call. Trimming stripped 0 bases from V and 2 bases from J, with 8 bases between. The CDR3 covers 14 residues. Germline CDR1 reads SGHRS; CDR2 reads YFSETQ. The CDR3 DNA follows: TGCGCCAGCAGCTTGGGGAGCGCTCAAGAGACCCAGTACTTC. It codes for CASSLGSAQETQYF.

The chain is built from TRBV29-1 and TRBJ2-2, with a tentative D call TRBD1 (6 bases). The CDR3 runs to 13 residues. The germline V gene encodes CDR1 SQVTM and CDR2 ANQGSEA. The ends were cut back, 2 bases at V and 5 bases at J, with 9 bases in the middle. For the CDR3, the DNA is TGCAGCGTTGAAATTAGGGGGACCGGGGAGCTGTTTTTT. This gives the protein CSVEIRGTGELFF.

The CDR3 DNA reads TGTGCCAGCAGCTTAATCAGGGAGGAGGAGTACACCTTC. This translates into CASSLIREEEYTF. This chain joins TRBV7-2 and TRBJ1-2; perhaps TRBD1 as D (5 bases). Germline assignment: CDR1 SGHTA and CDR2 FQGNSA. The CDR3 length is 13 residues. Trimming removed 2 bases from V and 11 bases from J, with 15 bases in between.

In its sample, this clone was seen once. Written as DNA, the CDR3 is TGTGCCAGCAGTTACGGGGACAGGGTCCACGAGCAGTACTTC. This translates into CASSYGDRVHEQYF. The chain couples TRBV6-5 to TRBJ2-7, with 9 bases matching TRBD1. CDR1 and CDR2 from the germline V gene are MNHEY and SVGAGI. The ends lost 2 bases at V and 5 bases at J; junction bases unmatched: 4. The CDR3 length is 14 residues.

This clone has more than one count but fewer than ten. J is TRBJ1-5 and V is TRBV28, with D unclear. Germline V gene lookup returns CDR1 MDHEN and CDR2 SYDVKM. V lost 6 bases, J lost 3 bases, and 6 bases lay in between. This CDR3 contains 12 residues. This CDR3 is CASRAPNQPQHF. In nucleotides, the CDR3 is TGTGCCAGCAGGGCCCCCAATCAGCCCCAGCATTTT. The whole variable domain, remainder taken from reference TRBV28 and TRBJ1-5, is DVKVTQSSRYLVKRTGEKVFLECVQDMDHENMFWYRQDPGLGLRLIYFSYDVKMKEKGDIPEGYSVSREKKERFSLILESASTNQTSMYLCASRAPNQPQHFGDGTRLSIL.

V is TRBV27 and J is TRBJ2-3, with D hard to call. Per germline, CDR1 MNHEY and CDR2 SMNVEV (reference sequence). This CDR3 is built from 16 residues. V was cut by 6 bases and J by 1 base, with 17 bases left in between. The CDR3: CASSRYALLGTDTQYF. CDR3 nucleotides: TGTGCCAGCAGCCGTTACGCCCTTCTGGGCACAGATACGCAGTATTTT.

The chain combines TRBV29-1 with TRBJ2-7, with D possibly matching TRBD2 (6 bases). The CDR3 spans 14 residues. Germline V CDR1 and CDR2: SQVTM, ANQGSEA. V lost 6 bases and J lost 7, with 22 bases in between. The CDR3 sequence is CSVSLGTAAGEQYF. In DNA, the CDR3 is TGCAGCGTCAGCCTAGGGACGGCGGCGGGGGAGCAGTACTTC.

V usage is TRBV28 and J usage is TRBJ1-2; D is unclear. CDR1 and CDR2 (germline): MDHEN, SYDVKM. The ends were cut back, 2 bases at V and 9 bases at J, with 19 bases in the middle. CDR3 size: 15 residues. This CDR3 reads CASSLETWSGSRYTF. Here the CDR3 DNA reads TGTGCCAGCAGTTTAGAGACCTGGTCGGGGTCCCGCTACACCTTC.

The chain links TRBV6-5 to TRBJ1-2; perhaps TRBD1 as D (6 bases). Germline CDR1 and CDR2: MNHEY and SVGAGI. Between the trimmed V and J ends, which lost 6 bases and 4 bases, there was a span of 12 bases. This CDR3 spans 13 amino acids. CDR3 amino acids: CASRGAMGYGYTF. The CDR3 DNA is TGTGCCAGCAGGGGGGCCATGGGCTATGGCTACACCTTC.

The CDR3 bases are TGTGCCAGCAGCGGGATACCCCGGCCAGTCAGACGGTCCTACGAGCAGTACTTC. Residues: CASSGIPRPVRRSYEQYF. J is TRBJ2-7 and V is TRBV28, with D possibly matching TRBD2 (5 bases). Trimming stripped 6 bases from V and 1 base from J, with 25 bases between. The germline gives CDR1 MDHEN, CDR2 SYDVKM. CDR3 length: 18 amino acids.

CDR3 protein: CATKGQNPYGYTF. The CDR3 DNA sequence: TGTGCCACAAAGGGACAGAACCCCTATGGCTACACCTTC. V is TRBV25-1 and J is TRBJ1-2; TRBD1 matches 7 bases. CDR1 is MGHDK, CDR2 SYGVNS, per germline. The junction had 9 bases not matched to a gene; V was cut back by 10 bases and J by 4 bases. CDR3 length: 13 residues.

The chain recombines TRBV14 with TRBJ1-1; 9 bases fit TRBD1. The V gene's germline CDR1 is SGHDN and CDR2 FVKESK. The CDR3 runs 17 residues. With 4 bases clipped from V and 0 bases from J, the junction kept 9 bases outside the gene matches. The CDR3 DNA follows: TGTGCCAGCAGCCTCATTGTGACAGGGGGTATGAACACTGAAGCTTTCTTT. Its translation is CASSLIVTGGMNTEAFF.

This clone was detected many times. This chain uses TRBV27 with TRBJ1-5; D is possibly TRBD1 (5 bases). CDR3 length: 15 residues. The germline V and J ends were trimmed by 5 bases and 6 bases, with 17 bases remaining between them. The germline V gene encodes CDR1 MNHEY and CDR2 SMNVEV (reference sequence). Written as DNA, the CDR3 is TGTGCCAGCAGTCCCCTTTCAGGGCTCAGTCAGCCCCAGCATTTT. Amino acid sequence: CASSPLSGLSQPQHF.

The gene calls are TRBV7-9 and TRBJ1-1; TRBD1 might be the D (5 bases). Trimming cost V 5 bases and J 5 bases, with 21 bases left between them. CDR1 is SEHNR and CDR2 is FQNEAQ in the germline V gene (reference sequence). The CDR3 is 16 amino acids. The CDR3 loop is CASSLPPGRERTEAFF. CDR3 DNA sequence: TGTGCCAGCAGCCTACCCCCGGGCAGGGAGCGAACTGAAGCTTTCTTT.

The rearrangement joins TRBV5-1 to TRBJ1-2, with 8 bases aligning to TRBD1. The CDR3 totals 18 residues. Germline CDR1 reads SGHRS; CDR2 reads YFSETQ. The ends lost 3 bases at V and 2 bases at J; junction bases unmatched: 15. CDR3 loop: CASSSGQGASSTNYGYTF. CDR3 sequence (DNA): TGCGCCAGCAGCTCGGGGCAGGGGGCGAGTTCAACCAACTATGGCTACACCTTC. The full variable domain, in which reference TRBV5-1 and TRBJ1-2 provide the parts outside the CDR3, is KAGVTQTPRYLIKTRGQQVTLSCSPISGHRSVSWYQQTPGQGLQFLFEYFSETQRNKGNFPGRFSGRQFSNSRSEMNVSTLELGDSALYLCASSSGQGASSTNYGYTFGSGTRLTVV.

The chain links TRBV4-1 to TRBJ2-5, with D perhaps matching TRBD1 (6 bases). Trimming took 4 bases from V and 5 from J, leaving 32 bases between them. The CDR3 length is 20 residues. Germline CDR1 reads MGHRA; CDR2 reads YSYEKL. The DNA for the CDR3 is TGCGCCAGCAGCCGACAAACGGCGACCATGGGACATCCAGGGGAGGAGACCCAGTACTTC. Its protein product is CASSRQTATMGHPGEETQYF.

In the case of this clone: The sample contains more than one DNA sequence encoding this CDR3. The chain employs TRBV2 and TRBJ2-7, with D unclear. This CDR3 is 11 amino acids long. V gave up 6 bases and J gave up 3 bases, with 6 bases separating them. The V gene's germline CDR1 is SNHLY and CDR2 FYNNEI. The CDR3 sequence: CASRQSYEQYF. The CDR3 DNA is TGTGCCAGCAGACAGAGCTACGAGCAGTACTTC. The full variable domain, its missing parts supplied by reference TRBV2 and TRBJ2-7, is EPEVTQTPSHQVTQMGQEVILRCVPISNHLYFYWYRQILGQKVEFLVSFYNNEISEKSEIFDDQFSVERPDGSNFTLKIRSTKLEDSAMYFCASRQSYEQYFGPGTRLTVT.

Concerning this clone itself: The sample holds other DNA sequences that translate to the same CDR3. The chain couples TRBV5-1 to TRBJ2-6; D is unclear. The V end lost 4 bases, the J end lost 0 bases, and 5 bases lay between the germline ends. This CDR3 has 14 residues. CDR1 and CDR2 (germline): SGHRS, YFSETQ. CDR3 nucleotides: TGCGCCAGCAGCCCTAGCTCTGGGGCCAACGTCCTGACTTTC. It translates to CASSPSSGANVLTF. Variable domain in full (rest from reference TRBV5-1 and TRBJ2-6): KAGVTQTPRYLIKTRGQQVTLSCSPISGHRSVSWYQQTPGQGLQFLFEYFSETQRNKGNFPGRFSGRQFSNSRSEMNVSTLELGDSALYLCASSPSSGANVLTFGAGSRLTVL.

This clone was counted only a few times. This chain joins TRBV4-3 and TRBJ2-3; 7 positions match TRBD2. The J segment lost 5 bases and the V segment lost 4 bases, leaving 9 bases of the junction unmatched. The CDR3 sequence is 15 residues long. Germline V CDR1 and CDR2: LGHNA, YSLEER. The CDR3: CASSLNSGVKDTQYF. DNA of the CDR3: TGCGCCAGCAGCCTTAACAGCGGGGTGAAAGATACGCAGTATTTT.

In nucleotides, the CDR3 is TGCGCCAGCAGCTTGGCCTCGGGTAACAGGTACACTGAAGCTTTCTTT. Encoded protein: CASSLASGNRYTEAFF. This chain connects TRBV5-1 to TRBJ1-1, with D maybe TRBD1 (5 bases). Germline loops: CDR1 SGHRS, CDR2 YFSETQ. V lost 0 bases and J 3 bases, leaving 15 bases between the germline ends. There are 16 residues in the CDR3.

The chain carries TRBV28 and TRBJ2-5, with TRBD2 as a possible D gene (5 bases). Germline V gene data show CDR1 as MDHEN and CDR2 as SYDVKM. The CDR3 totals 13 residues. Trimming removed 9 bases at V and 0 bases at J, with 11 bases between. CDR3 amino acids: CASRGGYQETQYF. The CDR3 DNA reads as TGTGCCAGTCGCGGCGGGTACCAAGAGACCCAGTACTTC.

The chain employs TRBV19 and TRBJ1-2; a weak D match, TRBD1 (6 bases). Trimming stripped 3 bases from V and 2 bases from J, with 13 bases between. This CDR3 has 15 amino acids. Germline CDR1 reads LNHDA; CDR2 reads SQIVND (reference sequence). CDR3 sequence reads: CASSMGGLLNYGYTF. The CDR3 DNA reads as TGTGCCAGTAGTATGGGGGGCCTCCTGAACTATGGCTACACCTTC.

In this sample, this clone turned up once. For the CDR3, the DNA is TGTGCCAGCAGTGGCCTCCAGTCGGCTGAAGCTTTCTTT. Translated, it gives CASSGLQSAEAFF. This chain joins TRBV6-1 and TRBJ1-1; D not resolved. The V gene's germline CDR1 is MNHNS and CDR2 SASEGT. The CDR3 loop spans 13 amino acids. V was shortened by 4 bases and J by 6 bases, with 12 bases between the two germline ends.

The CDR3 reads CASSLQAGDLETQYF. DNA of the CDR3: TGTGCCAGCAGCCTACAGGCGGGAGATCTAGAGACCCAGTACTTC. This sequence joins TRBV7-7 and TRBJ2-5; 7 positions agree with TRBD2. Germline V CDR1 and CDR2: SSHAT, FNYEAQ (reference sequence). The CDR3 covers 15 residues. Trimming removed 5 bases from V and 4 bases from J; junction bases left unmatched: 10.

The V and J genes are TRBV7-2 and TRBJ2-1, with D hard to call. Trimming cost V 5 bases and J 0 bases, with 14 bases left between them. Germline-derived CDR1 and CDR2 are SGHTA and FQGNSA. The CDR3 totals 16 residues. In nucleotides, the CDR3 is TGTGCCAGCAGCCCCACTCCTGGGATCTCCTACAATGAGCAGTTCTTC. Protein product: CASSPTPGISYNEQFF.

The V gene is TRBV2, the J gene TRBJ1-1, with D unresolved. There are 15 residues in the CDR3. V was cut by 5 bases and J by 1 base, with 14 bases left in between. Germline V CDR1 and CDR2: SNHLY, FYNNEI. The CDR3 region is CASSQEIVGNTEAFF. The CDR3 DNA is TGTGCCAGCAGTCAAGAGATTGTAGGGAACACTGAAGCTTTCTTT.

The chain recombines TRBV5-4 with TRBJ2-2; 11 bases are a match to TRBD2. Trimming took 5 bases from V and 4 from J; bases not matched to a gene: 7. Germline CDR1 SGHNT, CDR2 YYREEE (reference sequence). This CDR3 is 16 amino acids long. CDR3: CASSPASGRTTGELFF. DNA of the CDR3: TGTGCCAGCAGTCCGGCTAGCGGGAGGACCACCGGGGAGCTGTTTTTT. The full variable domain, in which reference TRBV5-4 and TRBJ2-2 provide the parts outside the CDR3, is ETGVTQSPTHLIKTRGQQVTLRCSSQSGHNTVSWYQQALGQGPQFIFQYYREEENGRGNFPPRFSGLQFPNYSSELNVNALELDDSALYLCASSPASGRTTGELFFGEGSRLTVL.

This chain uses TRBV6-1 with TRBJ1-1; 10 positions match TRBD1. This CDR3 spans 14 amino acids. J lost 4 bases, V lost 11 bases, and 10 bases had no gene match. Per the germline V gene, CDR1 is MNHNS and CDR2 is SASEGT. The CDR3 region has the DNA TGTGCCCGCCGAGAGGACAGGGGGGGCACTGAAGCTTTCTTT. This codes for CARREDRGGTEAFF.